A selection of T cell receptor beta chains follows, all from one sample in a study of cytomegalovirus exposure and HLA in healthy donors. Data came from immunoSEQ multiplex PCR; TCRdb stores just in-frame clones and leaves some out. The data show about 120,000 clones, with around a tenth seen just once and about 3% held by the top ten. The sample taken for sequencing was PBMCs. These receptors all come from a man in his thirties or forties in good health and CMV-seronegative. Each CDR3 is given with its conserved first and last residue. The D gene is left open where the match is weak. Not every row has a clone size; where given, it reads once, few, many or a size class.

few,TRBD1,TRBV19,TRBJ1-5,TGTGCCAGTAGTATACCCACCGGGACAGACAATCAGCCCCAGCATTTT,CASSIPTGTDNQPQHF
-,TRBD1,TRBV6-5,TRBJ1-1,TGTGCCAGCAGTTCACAGGGGACCACTGAAGCTTTCTTT,CASSSQGTTEAFF
-,TRBD1,TRBV7-9,TRBJ2-7,TGTGCCAGCAGCTTAAGGGGGACAGGGGGTGGCGAGCAGTACTTC,CASSLRGTGGGEQYF
-,-,TRBV12-5,TRBJ2-5,TGTGCTAGTGCCGCCAGGCAGGGCCTCCGGGAGACCCAGTACTTC,CASAARQGLRETQYF
few,TRBD1,TRBV5-1,TRBJ2-7,TGCGCCAGCAGTTTGGACAGGGGGCCTGGCGAGCAGTACTTC,CASSLDRGPGEQYF
-,TRBD1,TRBV9,TRBJ2-7,TGTGCCAGCAGCGTTTCCGGGACAGGGCTCTACGAGCAGTACTTC,CASSVSGTGLYEQYF
-,-,TRBV7-2,TRBJ1-5,TGTGCCAGCAGCTGGGTACAGGGTGGGCGCAATCAGCCCCAGCATTTT,CASSWVQGGRNQPQHF
-,-,TRBV4-1,TRBJ2-5,TGCGCCAGCAGCCAAGGCAGGTCCCCAGAGACCCAGTACTTC,CASSQGRSPETQYF
few,TRBD2,TRBV9,TRBJ2-5,TGTGCCAGCAGCCCCGCGGGGCGCGGGGGAGGAGAGACCCAGTACTTC,CASSPAGRGGGETQYF
few,-,TRBV7-9,TRBJ2-7,TGTGCCAGCAGCCAGCTCAAGCTGGGTGGGCCCCCGTCCTACGAGCAGTACTTC,CASSQLKLGGPPSYEQYF
-,-,TRBV9,TRBJ2-2,TGTGCCAGCAGCACAACAGGGCCGCCGAACACCGGGGAGCTGTTTTTT,CASSTTGPPNTGELFF
-,-,TRBV7-8,TRBJ1-3,TGTGCCAGCAGCTTATCGAGCTCTGGAAACACCATATATTTT,CASSLSSSGNTIYF
-,TRBD2,TRBV28,TRBJ2-4,TGTGCCAGCGGACTAGCGGCAGAAAACATTCAGTACTTC,CASGLAAENIQYF
-,-,TRBV7-9,TRBJ2-7,TGTGCCAGCAGCTTTGGCCGGACAGAGCATTTCTCCTACGAGCAGTACTTC,CASSFGRTEHFSYEQYF
-,-,TRBV2,TRBJ1-6,TGTGCCAGCAGACCCCGACAGTCTATATATAATTCACCCCTACACTTT,CASRPRQSIYNSPLHF
few,-,TRBV7-2,TRBJ2-7,TGTGCCAGCAGCTTAGGTTCAACCTACGAGCAGTACTTC,CASSLGSTYEQYF
-,TRBD1,TRBV10-3,TRBJ1-5,TGTGCCATCAGTGAGTCGGGACAGGGGAATCAGCCCCAGCATTTT,CAISESGQGNQPQHF
-,TRBD1,TRBV5-1,TRBJ2-2,TGCGCCAGCAGCTTACTTGGGACAGGGGGCTCCGGGGAGCTGTTTTTT,CASSLLGTGGSGELFF
few,TRBD1,TRBV7-9,TRBJ2-1,TGTGCCAGCAGCTTAGCCGGACAGGCAATCAGGGGTGAGCAGTTCTTC,CASSLAGQAIRGEQFF
few,-,TRBV30,TRBJ1-2,TGTGCCTGGAGTGTCGGGGGATCACGCTATGGCTACACCTTC,CAWSVGGSRYGYTF
few,TRBD1,TRBV5-6,TRBJ2-1,TGTGCCAGCAGCCGCGCCCACGAGGGGGCGTTCAATGAGCAGTTCTTC,CASSRAHEGAFNEQFF
-,-,TRBV27,TRBJ1-4,TGTGCCAGCTCGATGAAAGGGGCTGAAAAACTGTTTTTT,CASSMKGAEKLFF
-,-,TRBV7-2,TRBJ1-1,TGTGCCAGCAGCTTACGGGTGGGGCGAACTGAAGCTTTCTTT,CASSLRVGRTEAFF
-,TRBD1,TRBV19,TRBJ1-5,TGTGCCAGTAGTATAGATAAGGGACAGGGGACAGGTGGTAGCAATCAGCCCCAGCATTTT,CASSIDKGQGTGGSNQPQHF
few,TRBD2,TRBV10-3,TRBJ2-5,TGTGCCATCAGTGAACAAGCGGGGGGAGGAGAGACCCAGTACTTC,CAISEQAGGGETQYF
few,-,TRBV29-1,TRBJ2-7,TGCAGCGTTTCAGACAGGACTGTCTACGAGCAGTACTTC,CSVSDRTVYEQYF
few,-,TRBV28,TRBJ1-4,TGTGCCAGCAGTTTACAGGTGGGGCAGGGAAACGAAAAACTGTTTTTT,CASSLQVGQGNEKLFF
few,-,TRBV27,TRBJ2-3,TGTGCCAGCAGTTTATCGGACACTTCTAGCACAGATACGCAGTATTTT,CASSLSDTSSTDTQYF
-,-,TRBV7-9,TRBJ1-4,TGTGCCAGCAGCCGCGGACAGACCGAAAAACTGTTTTTT,CASSRGQTEKLFF
few,-,TRBV6-1,TRBJ1-2,TGTGCCAGCAGTGAAGGGGGCGGCTACACCTTC,CASSEGGGYTF
-,TRBD1,TRBV2,TRBJ2-1,TGTGCCAGCAGGGACAGGGGGCGCGGGGATGAGCAGTTCTTC,CASRDRGRGDEQFF
few,-,TRBV29-1,TRBJ2-3,TGCAGCGTTGAAGATCGGTTCATCGATAACACAGATACGCAGTATTTT,CSVEDRFIDNTDTQYF
few,-,TRBV28,TRBJ2-7,TGTGCCAGCAGCAGATCAGGGGTCGCATCCTACGAGCAGTACTTC,CASSRSGVASYEQYF
few,TRBD2,TRBV29-1,TRBJ2-7,TGCAGCGTTTTGGGTCGACTAGCGGACTACTACGAGCAGTACTTC,CSVLGRLADYYEQYF
few,TRBD2,TRBV13,TRBJ2-1,TGTGCCAGCAGCCAGGGGACTAGCGGGAGTGGCCCCTACAATGAGCAGTTCTTC,CASSQGTSGSGPYNEQFF
few,-,TRBV4-1,TRBJ2-6,TGCGCCAGCACGGCGACTCACCGGGCCAACGTCCTGACTTTC,CASTATHRANVLTF
-,-,TRBV19,TRBJ2-4,TGTGCCAGTAGTATAGAGCGCAGGGGGGACATTCAGTACTTC,CASSIERRGDIQYF
few,-,TRBV6-1,TRBJ1-4,TGTGCCAGCAGGTCCAGGGGAGGGGACGAAAAACTGTTTTTT,CASRSRGGDEKLFF
-,TRBD1,TRBV5-1,TRBJ2-1,TGCGCCAGCAGCCGAGGACAGGGGTCGGGGCAGTTCTTC,CASSRGQGSGQFF
few,-,TRBV6-1,TRBJ1-4,TGTGCCAGCAGTGAAGTACAATGGAGTGAAAAACTGTTTTTT,CASSEVQWSEKLFF
-,-,TRBV5-6,TRBJ2-7,TGTGCCAGCAGCAAAACCACTACCGGGACTCCGAGCTCCTACGAGCAGTACTTC,CASSKTTTGTPSSYEQYF
many,-,TRBV2,TRBJ1-2,TGTGCCAGCAGTGCGACACTGAACTATGGCTACACCTTC,CASSATLNYGYTF
-,-,TRBV29-1,TRBJ1-2,TGCAGCGTTGAGGGAGGGAAAGGTCTCTATGGCTACACCTTC,CSVEGGKGLYGYTF
-,TRBD2,TRBV6-4,TRBJ2-1,TGTGCCAGCAGACCGACTAGCGAGAGCGAGCAGTTCTTC,CASRPTSESEQFF
-,-,TRBV19,TRBJ1-4,TGTGCCAGTAGTATAGGAGGGACTAATGAAAAACTGTTTTTT,CASSIGGTNEKLFF
-,TRBD1,TRBV15,TRBJ1-4,TGTGCCACCAGCAGGGCGGGACAGGGAGTAGGCGAAAAACTGTTTTTT,CATSRAGQGVGEKLFF
few,TRBD2,TRBV6-1,TRBJ2-5,TGTGCCAGCAGTGAACTAGCGGGAGAAGCAGAGACCCAGTACTTC,CASSELAGEAETQYF
-,TRBD2,TRBV5-4,TRBJ2-7,TGTGCCAGCAGCTGGGGGCGGGAGGGCCTCCCTCCCTACGAGCAGTACTTC,CASSWGREGLPPYEQYF
-,-,TRBV5-1,TRBJ1-1,TGCGCCAGCAGCTTTGGGGGCGCGGGCACTGAAGCTTTCTTT,CASSFGGAGTEAFF
-,-,TRBV7-9,TRBJ2-5,TGTGCCAGCAGCTTAGGGGGACAAGGGGAGACCCAGTACTTC,CASSLGGQGETQYF